A selection of T cell receptor beta chains follows, all from one sample in a study of intratumoral heterogeneity in liver cancer. Clones were sequenced by immunoSEQ multiplex PCR, and TCRdb holds only the in-frame ones, with some missing. Of 21,000 or so clones listed, just under 75% are singletons. Sequences were derived from tumor-adjacent normal tissue, sampled before any cancer treatment. The receptors originated from a woman in her 70s with hepatocellular carcinoma. CDR3s include the opening cysteine and the closing phenylalanine or tryptophan. The D gene is left open where the match is weak. The listing skips clone size in some rows; elsewhere it reads once, few, many or a size class.

d_call,clone_size,j_call,v_call,cdr3_length,cdr3_nt,cdr3_aa
-,-,TRBJ2-3,TRBV9,15,TGTGCCAGCAGCACCATGGGGGCGCTTTCGGATACGCAGTATTTT,CASSTMGALSDTQYF
-,-,TRBJ2-2,TRBV9,15,TGTGCCAGCAGCGTAGGGGCGGAGGGCACCGGGGAGCTGTTTTTT,CASSVGAEGTGELFF
-,-,TRBJ1-4,TRBV5-4,13,TGTGCCAGCAGCTTGGCCGGGACACAGGGCCTGTTTTTT,CASSLAGTQGLFF
-,-,TRBJ1-4,TRBV5-6,14,TGTGCCAGCAGCTCCGGACAGATTAATGAAAAACTGTTTTTT,CASSSGQINEKLFF
-,-,TRBJ2-2,TRBV24-1,17,TGTGCCACCAGTGATACAGGACGTAAGGGGGGCGCCGGGGAGCTGTTTTTT,CATSDTGRKGGAGELFF
-,-,TRBJ1-5,TRBV7-8,15,TGTGCCAGCAGCTTATCGCGGATGGGCAATCAGCCCCAGCATTTT,CASSLSRMGNQPQHF
-,-,TRBJ2-3,TRBV5-8,13,TGTGCCAGCAGCTTGGTTTTTGGGGATACGCAGTATTTT,CASSLVFGDTQYF
-,few,TRBJ1-1,TRBV7-2,13,TGTGCCAGCAACATGGCGGGGGACACTGAAGCTTTCTTT,CASNMAGDTEAFF
-,-,TRBJ1-2,TRBV9,15,TGTGCCAGCAGCGTAGCGGGCAGTGCTAACTATGGCTACACCTTC,CASSVAGSANYGYTF
-,-,TRBJ1-5,TRBV19,15,TGTGCCAGTGCGTTATTGACAGTTCTCAATCAGCCCCAGCATTTT,CASALLTVLNQPQHF
-,-,TRBJ2-7,TRBV7-9,12,TGTGCCAGCAGCTTAGCGCAGGGCGAGCAGTACTTC,CASSLAQGEQYF
-,-,TRBJ2-1,TRBV19,15,TGTGCCAGTAGTCAATCCGCCGGGAGAGGCAATGAGCAGTTCTTC,CASSQSAGRGNEQFF
-,-,TRBJ2-5,TRBV7-8,15,TGTGCCAGCAGCAAAGCCGGGACTTTTAAAGAGACCCAGTACTTC,CASSKAGTFKETQYF
-,-,TRBJ1-1,TRBV30,13,TGTGCCTGCAAACGAACAGGGAACACTGAAGCTTTCTTT,CACKRTGNTEAFF
TRBD1,-,TRBJ2-7,TRBV30,12,TGTGCCTGGAGTGTAGGGGGCCCCGAGCAGTACTTC,CAWSVGGPEQYF
-,-,TRBJ1-5,TRBV6-5,14,TGTGCCAGCAGAACACAGGGAGGCAATCAGCCCCAGCATTTT,CASRTQGGNQPQHF
TRBD2,-,TRBJ2-6,TRBV9,18,TGTGCCAGCAGCGCCAGACTAGCGGGAGGATCCGGGGCCAACGTCCTGACTTTC,CASSARLAGGSGANVLTF
-,-,TRBJ1-2,TRBV2,17,TGTGCCAGCAGAGAAGGCCGTGGACGGCGGGATAACTATGGCTACACCTTC,CASREGRGRRDNYGYTF
-,-,TRBJ2-2,TRBV5-6,13,TGTGCCAGCAGCCCCGTTCACACCGGGGAGCTGTTTTTT,CASSPVHTGELFF
TRBD2,few,TRBJ2-1,TRBV6-5,15,TGTGCCAGCAGTCCAGGACTAGGGACTGACAATGAGCAGTTCTTC,CASSPGLGTDNEQFF
TRBD1,-,TRBJ1-2,TRBV19,17,TGTGCCAGTAGTATTACCCTTCTAGGACAGGGAAACTATGGCTACACCTTC,CASSITLLGQGNYGYTF
TRBD2,-,TRBJ2-7,TRBV3-1/TRBV3-2,15,TGTGCCAGCGGCCGCGGGACTAGTAAAACCTACGAGCAGTACTTC,CASGRGTSKTYEQYF
-,-,TRBJ2-3,TRBV9,16,TGTGCCAGCAGCGTAGAAGGGCGAGACCCCACAGATACGCAGTATTTT,CASSVEGRDPTDTQYF
-,-,TRBJ2-6,TRBV14,14,TGTGCCAGCAGCCAAGATTCTGGGGCCAACGTCCTGACTTTC,CASSQDSGANVLTF
-,-,TRBJ2-3,TRBV3-1/TRBV3-2,14,TGTGCCAGCAGCCAAGGGATGGGACAAGGTACGCAGTATTTT,CASSQGMGQGTQYF
TRBD2,-,TRBJ2-1,TRBV19,19,TGTGCCAGTAGTAGAGTCATCGTAGGAGGCGGGAGCTCCTACAATGAGCAGTTCTTC,CASSRVIVGGGSSYNEQFF
TRBD1,-,TRBJ2-5,TRBV28,16,TGTGCCAGCTTGAAACATACCGGGACAGACCAAGAGACCCAGTACTTC,CASLKHTGTDQETQYF
-,-,TRBJ2-5,TRBV29-1,13,TGCAGCGTGGCGGGGACAGCACAAGAGACCCAGTACTTC,CSVAGTAQETQYF
TRBD2,-,TRBJ2-7,TRBV5-1,14,TGCGCCAGCAGCCCGCGGGAGGAATACTACGAGCAGTACTTC,CASSPREEYYEQYF
-,-,TRBJ2-2,TRBV19,14,TGTGCCAGTAGTACCGGGAATCAGGGAAGGGGGCTGTTTTTT,CASSTGNQGRGLFF
-,-,TRBJ2-3,TRBV30,12,TGTGCCTGGGAGGGCGCCTCAGATACGCAGTATTTT,CAWEGASDTQYF
TRBD2,-,TRBJ2-5,TRBV7-9,16,TGTGCCAGCAGCTTAATAGGCGGGAGGCCTCAAGAGACCCAGTACTTC,CASSLIGGRPQETQYF
-,-,TRBJ2-3,TRBV10-2,13,TGCGCCAGCAGTGAGTCGGTATCAGATACGCAGTATTTT,CASSESVSDTQYF
TRBD1,-,TRBJ1-1,TRBV28,17,TGTGCCAGCAGTTTCTGGACAGGGCGACCAATGAACACTGAAGCTTTCTTT,CASSFWTGRPMNTEAFF
TRBD2,-,TRBJ2-1,TRBV28,19,TGTGCCAGCAGTCCACAGGTGGGACTAGCGGGAGGAAAGGCCAATGAGCAGTTCTTC,CASSPQVGLAGGKANEQFF
-,-,TRBJ1-1,TRBV5-1,12,TGCGCCAGCAGCTTGGGAGAGTCTGAAGCTTTCTTT,CASSLGESEAFF
-,-,TRBJ1-1,TRBV30,13,TGTGCCTGGAGGGACACAGGGTTAACTGAAGCTTTCTTT,CAWRDTGLTEAFF
-,once,TRBJ1-5,TRBV10-3,13,TGTGCCATCAGTGGGGCAGGGAATCAGCCCCAGCATTTT,CAISGAGNQPQHF
-,-,TRBJ2-1,TRBV7-9,17,TGTGCCAGCAGCTTAGACCCCCCCGGGATTGGTCTCAATGAGCAGTTCTTC,CASSLDPPGIGLNEQFF
-,-,TRBJ1-2,TRBV28,13,TGTGCCAGCAGTCTAACTAAGGACTATGGCTACACCTTC,CASSLTKDYGYTF
-,-,TRBJ2-2,TRBV19,14,TGTGCCAGTAGTATTTTGGAGCGCCCCGGGGAGCTGTTTTTT,CASSILERPGELFF
-,-,TRBJ2-2,TRBV6-5,14,TGTGCCAGCAGGATGGGAGCGAACACCGGGGAGCTGTTTTTT,CASRMGANTGELFF
-,-,TRBJ1-4,TRBV5-6,17,TGTGCCAGCAGCTACGGATGGTCGGGGGGGTTAGGTGAAAAACTGTTTTTT,CASSYGWSGGLGEKLFF